This T cell receptor (beta chain) was recovered during a study of beta chain features in type 1 diabetes. The wider study: Age, gender and cell yields were similar between patients and healthy donors. General study points: Researchers could not determine here whether HLA type influences TCRB rearrangement. Over-representation of high TCR-expressing cells was a possible consequence of cDNA sequencing.

Expressed TCRB transcripts were sequenced, since all the RNA that had been isolated was reverse transcribed. Assay used: immunoSEQ multiplex PCR; TCRdb lists only in-frame clones, some missing. The sample holds approximately 15,000 clones; approximately 50% are singletons and the top ten take approximately 0.46%. Concerning this clone: Its antigen remains unknown.

V lost 5 bases to trimming and J lost 2 bases, with 12 bases between them. The CDR3 has 14 residues. The germline V gene encodes CDR1 MGHRA and CDR2 YSYEKL. This sequence was found in a woman under 30 in good health. J is TRBJ2-5 and V is TRBV4-1; D gene unclear. The specimen was stem cell memory CD4+ T cells from blood. CDR3 bases: TGCGCCAGCAGCGAAGGGCCCTTACAAGAGACCCAGTACTTC. Its protein product is CASSEGPLQETQYF.